The clone carrying this TCR beta chain was recorded a few times. These data come from a study of T cells in Graves' hyperthyroidism and ophthalmopathy. The investigators amplified TCR beta CDR3 regions from RNA transcripts. TCR CDR3 regions were first amplified by RT-PCR with HTBI primers. MiXCR was run by TCRdb on the multiplex PCR reads, yielding one entry per CDR3 protein. The table includes about 540,000 distinct CDR3 sequences, about 45% detected once. CDR1 SEHNR and CDR2 FQNEAQ come from the germline V gene (reference sequence). The CDR3 totals 16 residues. V lost 4 bases to trimming and J lost 4 bases; unmatched junction nucleotides: 12. Hyperthyroidism, newly diagnosed and lasting under 2 months, affected patients aged 18 to 65.

V is TRBV7-9 and J is TRBJ2-7, with 8 bases lining up with TRBD2. The sample taken for sequencing was peripheral blood or thyroid tissue (not recorded which). The clonotype was recovered from a woman aged 18-35 years with Graves' hyperthyroidism. CDR3 sequence: CASSSPSGGGDYEQYF. In DNA form, the CDR3 reads TGTGCCAGCAGCTCGCCGTCGGGGGGGGGGGATTACGAGCAGTACTTC.